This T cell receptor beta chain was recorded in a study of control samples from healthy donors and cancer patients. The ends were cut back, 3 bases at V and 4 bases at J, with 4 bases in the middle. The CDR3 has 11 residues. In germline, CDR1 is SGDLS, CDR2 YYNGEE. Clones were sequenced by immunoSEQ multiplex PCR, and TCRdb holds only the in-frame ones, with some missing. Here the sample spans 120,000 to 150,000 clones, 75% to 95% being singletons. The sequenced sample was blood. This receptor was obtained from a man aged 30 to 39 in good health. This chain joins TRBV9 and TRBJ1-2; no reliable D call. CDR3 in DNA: TGTGCCAGCAGCGGCACCTATGGCTACACCTTC. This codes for CASSGTYGYTF.